Given below is one T cell receptor beta chain in context. The trim removed 0 bases at V and 15 bases at J, leaving 8 bases unmatched. Germline V CDR1 and CDR2: SNHLY, FYNNEI. CDR3 length: 13 residues. The repertoire was sequenced with immunoSEQ multiplex PCR; TCRdb's copy has only in-frame clones and lacks some. The sample holds 80,000 to 100,000 clones, 90% to 95% seen once. The sample belongs to a study of T cell changes during pregnancy in multiple sclerosis. This clonotype originated in a female donor in good health, enrolled as a control in a pregnancy study. This chain links TRBV2 with TRBJ2-1; the match to TRBD2 covers 7 bases. Source: peripheral blood, taken after pregnancy. The CDR3 region has the DNA TGTGCCAGCAGTGAAGCTCTCCGACTAGCCCCGTTCTTC. This gives the protein CASSEALRLAPFF.